This TCR beta chain emerged from a study of blood T cell repertoires in COVID-19. The wider study: The analysed material was cDNA or gDNA that came from T cells, B-cell-depleted T cells, or PBMCs.

Followed longitudinally, the Seattle patients had been enrolled during active infection. The ends were cut back, 6 bases at V and 10 bases at J, with 13 bases in the middle. Germline V CDR1 and CDR2: MNHEY, SVGAGI. The CDR3 is 13 residues long. In the source study's methods: Reference gene primer amplification in the assay estimated nucleated cell counts. Measured with immunoSEQ multiplex PCR; TCRdb has only the in-frame clones, and not every one. The V and J calls and clone size come from that table; D and trimming were worked out from the DNA. The profile shows around 250,000 clones, 86% of them singletons.

The material sequenced was peripheral blood. The chain recombines TRBV6-5 with TRBJ1-6; D is ambiguous. This sequence was found in a woman aged 80 or over with COVID-19, enrolled during active disease. The CDR3: CASSAMRGSPLHF. CDR3 nucleotide sequence: TGTGCCAGCAGCGCGATGCGGGGATCACCCCTCCACTTT.